The rows below give T cell receptor beta chains drawn from one sample of a study of graft-versus-host responses after intestinal transplantation. TCRdb keeps only in-frame clones here, not all; method: immunoSEQ multiplex PCR. The sample shows about 37,000 clones, about 85% of them seen only once. The source was ileum tissue, collected 204 days after intestinal transplant. These receptors all stem from a human patient who received an intestinal transplant, so some T cells may come from the graft donor. The CDR3 runs from the conserved cysteine through the conserved F or W.

TRBJ2-3	TRBV5-1	CASKEEGGWADTQYF
TRBJ2-7	TRBV7-2	CASSPGFGEGYEQYF
TRBJ2-1	TRBV5-5	CASSRWDRGIDEQFF
TRBJ1-4	TRBV5-4	CASSLGGGDEKLFF
TRBJ2-7	TRBV10-3	CAIGYSVSSGQYF
TRBJ2-5	TRBV5-4	CASTLKLGRVETQYF
TRBJ1-2	TRBV5-6	CASSLVTPDNYGYTF
TRBJ2-1	TRBV27	CASSLRGDEQFF
TRBJ2-7	TRBV7-9	CASSSWADSQSDEQYF
TRBJ2-1	TRBV7-3	CASSLSPGNEQFF
TRBJ2-7	TRBV11-2	CASSYLGLGPYF
TRBJ2-4	TRBV15	CATSQGSGAKNIQYF
TRBJ2-5	TRBV27	CASPLKETQYF
TRBJ2-2	TRBV6-1	CASSWVGVYTGELFF
TRBJ2-3	TRBV10-1	CASIARQGFLESTDTQYF
TRBJ2-7	TRBV25-1	CASSTTETGGYYEQYF
TRBJ2-2	TRBV14	CASSARLAGIPGELFF
TRBJ2-5	TRBV9	CASSQLAGGPETQYF
TRBJ1-2	TRBV5-5	CASSQGQYGYTF
TRBJ1-2	TRBV2	CASKQGELYGYTF
TRBJ1-2	TRBV27	CASSLRAGGAGYTF
TRBJ2-1	TRBV11-3	CASSLAVGLNNEQFF
TRBJ1-2	TRBV5-4	CASTSGLQGYGYTF
TRBJ1-1	TRBV5-4	CASGTWDTEAFF
TRBJ2-1	TRBV9	CASSVSRNRVNEQFF
TRBJ2-1	TRBV7-8	CASSLAGGTGSYNEQFF
TRBJ2-7	TRBV7-9	CASSFGPSYEQYF
TRBJ2-7	TRBV5-1	CASSPIQGLGYEQYF
TRBJ2-5	TRBV28	CASSLSRTGGAETQYF
TRBJ2-5	TRBV7-6	CASSLSAGGLETQYF
TRBJ2-3	TRBV10-1	CASSEARLAGPKYF
TRBJ2-1	TRBV10-3	CAISGQAGSSYNEQFF
TRBJ2-7	TRBV2	CASSHPKKDRGHEQYF
TRBJ2-7	TRBV11-3	CASSLDGSGAYEQYF
TRBJ1-5	TRBV4-1	CASSQVAGGEPQHF
TRBJ2-7	TRBV2	CASKMGLAEPEQYF
TRBJ2-3	TRBV19	CASRTSGPVDTQYF
TRBJ1-1	TRBV4-1	CASSHPGTAARGPEAFF
TRBJ2-3	TRBV5-1	CASSRGPTDTQYF
TRBJ2-7	TRBV27	CASGPGATYEQYF
TRBJ2-5	TRBV10-3	CAIAPGLLYGETQYF
TRBJ2-2	TRBV18	CASSPRGPKNTGELFF
TRBJ2-6	TRBV10-2	CASSEAVVAGANVLTF
TRBJ2-4	TRBV5-6	CASSLALGLAKNIQYF
TRBJ1-1	TRBV25-1	CASSELDRDTEAFF
TRBJ2-2	TRBV11-2	CASSLPRLAHHTGELFF
TRBJ2-7	TRBV4-2	CASSRVGREGYEQYF